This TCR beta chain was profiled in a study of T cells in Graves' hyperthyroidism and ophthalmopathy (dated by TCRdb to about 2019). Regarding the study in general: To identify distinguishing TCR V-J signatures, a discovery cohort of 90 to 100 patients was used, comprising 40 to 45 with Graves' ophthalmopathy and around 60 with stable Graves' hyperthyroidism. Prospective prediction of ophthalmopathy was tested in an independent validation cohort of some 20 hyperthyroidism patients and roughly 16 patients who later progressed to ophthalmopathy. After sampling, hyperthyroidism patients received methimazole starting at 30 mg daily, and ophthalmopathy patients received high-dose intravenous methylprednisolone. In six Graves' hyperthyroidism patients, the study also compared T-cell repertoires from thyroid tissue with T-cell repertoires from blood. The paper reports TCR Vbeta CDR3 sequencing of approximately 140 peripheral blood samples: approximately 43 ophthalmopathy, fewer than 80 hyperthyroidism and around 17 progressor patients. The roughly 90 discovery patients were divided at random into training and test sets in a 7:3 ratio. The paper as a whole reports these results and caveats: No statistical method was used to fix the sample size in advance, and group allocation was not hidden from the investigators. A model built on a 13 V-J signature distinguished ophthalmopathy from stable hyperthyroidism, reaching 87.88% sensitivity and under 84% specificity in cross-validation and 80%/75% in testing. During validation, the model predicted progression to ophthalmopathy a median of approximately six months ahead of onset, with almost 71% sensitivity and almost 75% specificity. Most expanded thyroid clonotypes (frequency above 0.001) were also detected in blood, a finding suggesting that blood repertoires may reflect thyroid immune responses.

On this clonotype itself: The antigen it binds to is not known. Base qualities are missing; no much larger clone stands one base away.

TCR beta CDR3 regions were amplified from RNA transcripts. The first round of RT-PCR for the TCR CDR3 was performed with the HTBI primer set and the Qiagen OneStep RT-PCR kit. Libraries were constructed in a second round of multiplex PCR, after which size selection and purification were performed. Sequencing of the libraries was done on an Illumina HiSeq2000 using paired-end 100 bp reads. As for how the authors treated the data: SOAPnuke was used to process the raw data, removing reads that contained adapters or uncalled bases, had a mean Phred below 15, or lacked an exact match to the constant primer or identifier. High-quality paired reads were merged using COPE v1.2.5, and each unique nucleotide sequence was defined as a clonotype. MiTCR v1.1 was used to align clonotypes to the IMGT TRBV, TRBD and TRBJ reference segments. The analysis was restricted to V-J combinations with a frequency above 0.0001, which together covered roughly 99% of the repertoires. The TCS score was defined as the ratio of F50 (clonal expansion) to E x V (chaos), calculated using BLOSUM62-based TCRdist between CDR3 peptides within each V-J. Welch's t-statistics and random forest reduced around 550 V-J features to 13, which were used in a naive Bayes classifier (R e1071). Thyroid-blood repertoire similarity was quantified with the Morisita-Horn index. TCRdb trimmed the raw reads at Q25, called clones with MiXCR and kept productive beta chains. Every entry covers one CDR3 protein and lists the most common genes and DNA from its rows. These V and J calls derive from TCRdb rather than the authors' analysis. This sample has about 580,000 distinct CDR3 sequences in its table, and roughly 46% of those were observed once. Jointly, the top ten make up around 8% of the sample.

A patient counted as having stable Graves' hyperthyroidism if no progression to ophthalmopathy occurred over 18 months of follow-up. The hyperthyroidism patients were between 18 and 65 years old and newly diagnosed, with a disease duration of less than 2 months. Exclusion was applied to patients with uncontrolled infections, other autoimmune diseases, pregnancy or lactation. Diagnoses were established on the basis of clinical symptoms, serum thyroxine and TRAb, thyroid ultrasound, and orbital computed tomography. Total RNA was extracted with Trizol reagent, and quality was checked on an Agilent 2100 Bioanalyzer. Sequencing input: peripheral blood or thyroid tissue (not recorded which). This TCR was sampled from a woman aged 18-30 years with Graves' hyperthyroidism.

DNA sequence: TGCAGTGCTAGAGACCTCAGGGTGGGAGAAAAACTGTTTTTT. This translates into CSARDLRVGEKLFF. The rearranged segments are TRBV20-1 and TRBJ1-4, with TRBD1 tentatively as D gene (5 bases match). V gives up 0 bases and J gives up 8 bases, and the segment between their germline ends measures 13 bases. Including cysteine and phenylalanine, the CDR3 has 14 amino acids. The only DNA kept is the CDR3, 42 bases in frame from the first base. The germline V gene encodes CDR1 DFQATT and CDR2 SNEGSKA (reference sequence).